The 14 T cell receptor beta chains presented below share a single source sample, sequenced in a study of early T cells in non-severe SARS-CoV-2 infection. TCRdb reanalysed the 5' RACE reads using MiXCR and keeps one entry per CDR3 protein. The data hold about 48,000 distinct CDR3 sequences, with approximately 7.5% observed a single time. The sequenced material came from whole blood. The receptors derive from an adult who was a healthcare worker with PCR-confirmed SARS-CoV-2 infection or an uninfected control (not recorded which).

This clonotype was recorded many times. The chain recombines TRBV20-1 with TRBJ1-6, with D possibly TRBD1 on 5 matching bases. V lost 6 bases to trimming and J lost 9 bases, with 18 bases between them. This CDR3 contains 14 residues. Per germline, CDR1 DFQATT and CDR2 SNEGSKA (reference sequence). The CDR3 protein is CSAKEAGWSSPLHF. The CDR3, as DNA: TGCAGTGCAAAGGAGGCAGGGTGGAGTTCACCCCTCCACTTT.

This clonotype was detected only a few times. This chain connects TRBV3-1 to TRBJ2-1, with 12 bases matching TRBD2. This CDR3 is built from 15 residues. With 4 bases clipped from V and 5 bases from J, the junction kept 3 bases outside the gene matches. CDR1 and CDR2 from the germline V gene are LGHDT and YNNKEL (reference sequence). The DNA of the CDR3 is TGTGCCAGCAGCCCTCTAGCGGGGGGGAACAATGAGCAGTTCTTC. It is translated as CASSPLAGGNNEQFF.

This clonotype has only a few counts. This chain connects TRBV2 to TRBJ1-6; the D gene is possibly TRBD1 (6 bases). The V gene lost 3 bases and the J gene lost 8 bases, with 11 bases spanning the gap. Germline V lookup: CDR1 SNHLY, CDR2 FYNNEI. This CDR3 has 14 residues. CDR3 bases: TGTGCCAGCAGTGACAGGGGAGGGGATTCACCCCTCCACTTT. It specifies CASSDRGGDSPLHF. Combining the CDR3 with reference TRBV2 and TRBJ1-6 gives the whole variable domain EPEVTQTPSHQVTQMGQEVILRCVPISNHLYFYWYRQILGQKVEFLVSFYNNEISEKSEIFDDQFSVERPDGSNFTLKIRSTKLEDSAMYFCASSDRGGDSPLHFGNGTRLTVT.

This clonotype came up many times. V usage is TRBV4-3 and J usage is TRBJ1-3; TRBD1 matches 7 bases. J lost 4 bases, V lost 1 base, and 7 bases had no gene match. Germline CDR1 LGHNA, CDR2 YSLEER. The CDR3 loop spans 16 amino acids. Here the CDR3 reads CASSQGPQGKGNTIYF. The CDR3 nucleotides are TGCGCCAGCAGCCAAGGACCACAGGGGAAAGGAAACACCATATATTTT.

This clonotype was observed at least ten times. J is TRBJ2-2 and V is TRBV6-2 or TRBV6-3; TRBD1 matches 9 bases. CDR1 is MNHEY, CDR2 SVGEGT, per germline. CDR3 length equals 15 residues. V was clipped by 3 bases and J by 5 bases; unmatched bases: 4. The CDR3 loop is CASSYTGGKTGELFF. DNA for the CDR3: TGTGCCAGCAGTTATACAGGGGGCAAGACCGGGGAGCTGTTTTTT.

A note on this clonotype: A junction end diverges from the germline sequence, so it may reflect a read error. The CDR3 DNA sequence: TGCGCCAGCAGCCCACTGACTGCAACCGGGGAGCTGTCTTTT. It encodes CASSPLTATGELSF. The chain uses TRBV5-1 and TRBJ2-2, with D perhaps matching TRBD2 (5 bases). The CDR3 sequence is 14 residues long. The germline V gene has CDR1 SGHRS and CDR2 YFSETQ.

The DNA for the CDR3 is TGTGCCAGCAGCTCCAGGTATACGCAGTATTTT. It translates to CASSSRYTQYF. This chain joins TRBV7-2 and TRBJ2-3; D gene unclear. CDR3 length: 11 residues. Germline CDR1 and CDR2: SGHTA and FQGNSA. Trimming stripped 4 bases from V and 7 bases from J, with 6 bases between.

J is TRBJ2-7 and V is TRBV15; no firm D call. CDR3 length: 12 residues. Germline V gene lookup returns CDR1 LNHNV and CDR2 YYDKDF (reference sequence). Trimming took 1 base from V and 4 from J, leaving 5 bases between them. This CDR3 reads CATSRGSYEQYF. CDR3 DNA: TGTGCCACCAGCAGAGGGTCTTACGAGCAGTACTTC.

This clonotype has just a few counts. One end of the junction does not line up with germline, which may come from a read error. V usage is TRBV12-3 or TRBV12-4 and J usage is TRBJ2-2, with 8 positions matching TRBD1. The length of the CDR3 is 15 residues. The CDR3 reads CASSLGQGGTGELFF. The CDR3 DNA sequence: TGTGCCAGCAGCTTAGGACAGGGAGGCACCGGGGAGCTGTTTTTT.

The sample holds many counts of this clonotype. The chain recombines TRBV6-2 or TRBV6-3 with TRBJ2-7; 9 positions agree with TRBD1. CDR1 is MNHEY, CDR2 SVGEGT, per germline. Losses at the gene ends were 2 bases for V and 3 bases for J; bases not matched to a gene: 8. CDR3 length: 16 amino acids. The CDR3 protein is CASSYRPWTGVYEQYF. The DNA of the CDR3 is TGTGCCAGCAGTTACAGGCCATGGACAGGGGTCTACGAGCAGTACTTC.

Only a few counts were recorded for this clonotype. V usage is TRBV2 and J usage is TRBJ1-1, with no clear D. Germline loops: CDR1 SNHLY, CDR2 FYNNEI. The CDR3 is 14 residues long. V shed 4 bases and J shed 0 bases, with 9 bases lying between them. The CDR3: CASSVYQLNTEAFF. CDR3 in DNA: TGTGCCAGCAGTGTGTATCAACTGAACACTGAAGCTTTCTTT. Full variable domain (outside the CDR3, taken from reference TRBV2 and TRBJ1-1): EPEVTQTPSHQVTQMGQEVILRCVPISNHLYFYWYRQILGQKVEFLVSFYNNEISEKSEIFDDQFSVERPDGSNFTLKIRSTKLEDSAMYFCASSVYQLNTEAFFGQGTRLTVV.

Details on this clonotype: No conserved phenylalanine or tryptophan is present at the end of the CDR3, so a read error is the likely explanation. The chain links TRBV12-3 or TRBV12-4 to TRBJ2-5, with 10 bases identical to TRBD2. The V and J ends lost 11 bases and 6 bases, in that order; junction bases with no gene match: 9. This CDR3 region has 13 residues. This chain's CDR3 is CADAASGGQTQYS. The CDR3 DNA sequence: TGTGCCGACGCGGCTAGCGGGGGCCAGACCCAGTACTCC.

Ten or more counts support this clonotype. Written as DNA, the CDR3 is TGTGCCAGCGGACAGGGATATAGCAATCAGCCCCAGCATTTT. Its protein product is CASGQGYSNQPQHF. The chain is built from TRBV6-5 and TRBJ1-5; 8 bases match TRBD1. Germline CDR1 and CDR2: MNHEY and SVGAGI. J was trimmed by 0 bases and V by 8 bases; bases with no gene match: 3. The CDR3 is 14 residues long.

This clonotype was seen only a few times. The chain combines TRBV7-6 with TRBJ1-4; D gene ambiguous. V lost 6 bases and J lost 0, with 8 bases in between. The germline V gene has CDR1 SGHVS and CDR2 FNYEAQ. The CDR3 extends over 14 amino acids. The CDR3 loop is CASSKAATNEKLFF. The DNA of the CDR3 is TGTGCCAGCAGTAAGGCTGCAACTAATGAAAAACTGTTTTTT.